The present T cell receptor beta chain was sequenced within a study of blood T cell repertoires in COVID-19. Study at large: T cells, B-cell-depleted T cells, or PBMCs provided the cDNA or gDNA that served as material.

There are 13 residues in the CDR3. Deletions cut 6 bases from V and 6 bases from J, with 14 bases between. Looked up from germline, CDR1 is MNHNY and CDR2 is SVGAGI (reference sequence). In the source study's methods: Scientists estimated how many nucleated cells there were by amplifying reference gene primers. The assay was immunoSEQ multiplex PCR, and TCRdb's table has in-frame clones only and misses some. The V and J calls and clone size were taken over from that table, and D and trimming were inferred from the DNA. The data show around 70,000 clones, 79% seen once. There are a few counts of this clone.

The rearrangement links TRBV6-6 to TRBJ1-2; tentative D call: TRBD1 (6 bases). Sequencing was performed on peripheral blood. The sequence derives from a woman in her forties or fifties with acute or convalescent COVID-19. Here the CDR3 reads CASRTHRADGYTF. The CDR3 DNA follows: TGTGCCAGCAGGACGCACAGGGCGGATGGCTACACCTTC.